This T cell receptor (beta chain) was recorded in a study of blood T cell repertoires in COVID-19 (dated by TCRdb to the early 2020s). For the wider study: Samples covering the acute and convalescent phases of COVID-19 were provided by collaborators in the United States, Italy and Spain. The material from the prospective study consisted of cDNA or gDNA derived from T cells, B-cell-depleted T cells, or PBMCs. Deeply sampled blood TCRbeta repertoires from subjects exposed to, actively infected with, or recovered from COVID-19 were included in the dataset. The repertoires were released in a freely available public database intended as a resource for research on the immune response to SARS-CoV-2. Samples were obtained from the ongoing ImmuneRACE study (first 160 participants) and from 950 to 1,500 subjects provided by 6 global collaborators. Nearly every sample came with metadata listing a de-identified subject ID, COVID-19 status, age in years and sex. Where available, HLA class I and class II types were taken from metadata supplied by the sample provider and were not determined by assay-based typing. Results the study describes overall, beyond this receptor: Clinical and demographic metadata were provided uncurated, with the amount varying by source and participant.

TCRbeta CDR3 regions were amplified from genomic DNA by means of the immunoSEQ Assay, a bias-controlled multiplex PCR. The study's processing was this. Nucleated cell counts per sample were estimated from amplification of reference gene primers within the assay. Sequence reads were collapsed and filtered to measure the absolute abundance of every unique TCRbeta CDR3 rearrangement. For each sample, productive Simpson clonality was calculated as the square root of Simpson's diversity index over productive rearrangements. The table was pulled from immuneACCESS by TCRdb, which kept in-frame rearrangements only. Such tables lose some clones; where checked, under half of the loss comes from unresolved V genes, and the rest has no known cause. The V and J calls and clone size come from that table; D and trimming were worked out from the DNA. Here the sample has some 250,000 clones; approximately 86% occur a single time. Just under 2% of the sample belongs to the ten largest clones.

Notes on this clone: The antigen this receptor binds is unknown. Nothing much larger sits one base from this clone, and base qualities are not available.

Each collaborating institution followed its own protocols to collect whole blood in K2EDTA tubes. For TCRbeta analysis, collaborator samples were shipped as frozen whole blood, as isolated PBMCs, or as DNA extracted from either sample type. The sequenced material came from peripheral blood. The receptor's source is a man aged 25 to 40 with active or convalescent COVID-19.

In nucleotide form, the sequence is TGTGCCAGCACCTGGGACAGGAACACTGAAGCTTTCTTT. Its protein product is CASTWDRNTEAFF. The chain was built from TRBV11-2 and TRBJ1-1, with TRBD1 matching 7 junction bases. The germline V gene provides CDR1 SGHAT and CDR2 FQNNGV. The CDR3 measures 13 amino acids from cysteine to phenylalanine. Only CDR3 DNA is held: 39 bases, read in frame from base 1. Here V drops 7 bases and J drops 1 base, and the junction holds 3 bases not matched to any gene.